The 14 T cell receptor beta chains given below trace back to one sample, sequenced in a study of PD-L1 blockade in urothelial cancer. The table came from immunoSEQ multiplex PCR; TCRdb's copy has only in-frame clones and leaves some out. The sample shows roughly 40,000 clones, 90% to 95% of them seen only once. Time point described: pretreatment peripheral blood. The sample in question was PBMCs, obtained around atezolizumab (anti-PD-L1) treatment. The receptors shown here come from an older woman with urothelial cancer.

For the CDR3, the DNA is TGCGCCAGCAGCCCCCCCAGCTCCTACAATGAGCAGTTCTTC. It specifies CASSPPSSYNEQFF. This chain links TRBV5-1 with TRBJ2-1; D not certain. The germline CDR1 and CDR2 sequences are SGHRS and YFSETQ. The V end lost 4 bases, the J end lost 0 bases, and 8 bases lay between the germline ends. The CDR3 totals 14 residues.

This clone was recorded a few times. The CDR3 sequence: CASSLTGTMRNQPQHF. The CDR3 DNA sequence: TGTGCCAGTAGTTTGACAGGGACGATGCGCAATCAGCCCCAGCATTTT. The V gene is TRBV19, the J gene TRBJ1-5; TRBD1 aligns across 7 bases. V was pared by 5 bases and J by 2 bases, with 9 bases of the junction left unmatched. Germline CDR1 and CDR2: LNHDA and SQIVND (reference sequence). This CDR3 region has 16 residues.

The chain is built from TRBV5-8 and TRBJ2-5; D ambiguous. Germline V gene sequence: CDR1 SGHTS, CDR2 YDEGEE. CDR3 length equals 14 residues. Trimming left V 4 bases short and J 2 bases short, with 12 bases between. The CDR3 spells CASSPLHRQETQYF. CDR3 sequence (DNA): TGTGCCAGCAGCCCATTACATCGACAAGAGACCCAGTACTTC.

The chain uses TRBV4-1 and TRBJ2-7; TRBD2 agrees at 7 bases. CDR1 MGHRA and CDR2 YSYEKL come from the germline V gene. Trimming at V came to 0 bases and at J to 3 bases, leaving 8 bases not matched to a gene. This CDR3 has 16 residues. CDR3 bases: TGCGCCAGCAGCCAAGATAGCGGGCGGAGCGGCTACGAGCAGTACTTC. It specifies CASSQDSGRSGYEQYF.

This chain connects TRBV27 to TRBJ2-1; 7 bases align to TRBD1. With V trimmed by 8 bases and J by 6 bases, 13 bases remained unmatched. The CDR3 runs 15 residues. CDR1 MNHEY and CDR2 SMNVEV come from the germline V gene (reference sequence). The CDR3 DNA follows: TGTGCCAGCTTCTCTCCAGCGAAGGGGGCCAATGAGCAGTTCTTC. Its protein product is CASFSPAKGANEQFF.

The rearrangement links TRBV10-3 to TRBJ2-2; TRBD2 agrees at 10 bases. This CDR3 has 16 residues. CDR1 is ENHRY, CDR2 SYGVKD, per germline. The V segment lost 6 bases and the J segment 7 bases; nucleotides outside the gene matches: 11. DNA for the CDR3: TGTGCCATCAGCCTGACTAGCGGGTCGGTGGTCGGGGAGCTGTTTTTT. Translation gives CAISLTSGSVVGELFF.

The rearrangement links TRBV5-4 to TRBJ2-3; 13 nucleotides match TRBD2. The CDR3 covers 17 residues. V was pared by 3 bases and J by 5 bases, with 9 bases of the junction left unmatched. Germline V CDR1 and CDR2: SGHNT, YYREEE (reference sequence). Here the CDR3 reads CASSYGLAGALGDTQYF. In DNA form, the CDR3 reads TGTGCCAGCAGCTACGGACTAGCGGGAGCGCTGGGAGATACGCAGTATTTT.

The V gene is TRBV4-3, the J gene TRBJ1-3, with 7 bases that match TRBD1. CDR3 length equals 16 residues. V lost 4 bases, J lost 3 bases, and 9 bases stayed unmatched. The germline V gene encodes CDR1 LGHNA and CDR2 YSLEER. CDR3 loop: CASSPGRGVGGNTIYF. In DNA form, the CDR3 reads TGCGCCAGCAGCCCCGGCAGGGGGGTGGGTGGAAACACCATATATTTT.

The chain recombines TRBV10-3 with TRBJ2-2; tentatively, D is TRBD2 (5 bases). Trimming removed 11 bases at V and 0 bases at J, with 10 bases between. This CDR3 has 13 amino acids. Germline values: CDR1 ENHRY, CDR2 SYGVKD. The CDR3 nucleotides read TGTGCCCTACGGCGGGCGAACACCGGGGAGCTGTTTTTT. Translating gives CALRRANTGELFF.

This rearrangement joins TRBV5-1 to TRBJ2-3, with 7 bases matching TRBD1. Germline V gene data show CDR1 as SGHRS and CDR2 as YFSETQ. J was trimmed by 0 bases and V by 7 bases; bases with no gene match: 5. The CDR3 has 14 residues. This CDR3 reads CASRTGTSTDTQYF. For the CDR3, the DNA is TGCGCCAGCCGGACAGGTACTAGCACAGATACGCAGTATTTT. The whole variable domain, remainder taken from reference TRBV5-1 and TRBJ2-3, is KAGVTQTPRYLIKTRGQQVTLSCSPISGHRSVSWYQQTPGQGLQFLFEYFSETQRNKGNFPGRFSGRQFSNSRSEMNVSTLELGDSALYLCASRTGTSTDTQYFGPGTRLTVL.

V is TRBV5-1 and J is TRBJ2-2, with no clear D. The V and J ends lost 1 base and 7 bases respectively, with 11 bases between them. CDR1 and CDR2 from the germline V gene are SGHRS and YFSETQ. CDR3 size: 14 residues. The CDR3 region is CASSLFSGNGELFF. The CDR3 bases are TGCGCCAGCAGCTTGTTTTCGGGTAACGGGGAGCTGTTTTTT.

The chain recombines TRBV7-3 with TRBJ2-2; 7 nucleotides align to TRBD2. This CDR3 has 15 amino acids. The V gene's germline CDR1 is SGHTA and CDR2 FQGTGA. The V segment lost 5 bases and the J segment 5 bases; nucleotides outside the gene matches: 8. CDR3 residues: CASSPGGGVTGELFF. The CDR3 DNA reads TGTGCCAGCAGCCCGGGGGGTGGCGTAACCGGGGAGCTGTTTTTT.

This clone was picked up a small number of times. The rearrangement uses TRBV5-5 and TRBJ2-1; tentatively, D is TRBD2 (6 bases). V lost 7 bases and J 7 bases, leaving 18 bases between the germline ends. Germline values: CDR1 SGHKS, CDR2 YYEKEE (reference sequence). The CDR3 sequence is 14 residues long. The CDR3, as DNA: TGTGCCAGCGCCACCGTCGGGCGGGGTAATGAGCAGTTCTTC. Its protein is CASATVGRGNEQFF. The variable domain in full, with the rest retrieved from reference TRBV5-5 and TRBJ2-1, is DAGVTQSPTHLIKTRGQQVTLRCSPISGHKSVSWYQQVLGQGPQFIFQYYEKEERGRGNFPDRFSARQFPNYSSELNVNALLLGDSALYLCASATVGRGNEQFFGPGTRLTVL.

This rearrangement joins TRBV9 to TRBJ1-5, with D perhaps TRBD1 (5 bases). Trimming removed 0 bases at V and 5 bases at J, with 12 bases between. CDR3 size: 15 residues. The germline gives CDR1 SGDLS, CDR2 YYNGEE. CDR3 bases: TGTGCCAGCAGCGTAGGTCGAAGGGGCGATCAGCCCCAGCATTTT. As protein: CASSVGRRGDQPQHF.